These 17 T cell receptor beta chains were sequenced from one sample in a study of OX40 agonist ivuxolimab in advanced cancers. Data came from immunoSEQ multiplex PCR; TCRdb stores just in-frame clones and leaves some out. The profile shows about 96,000 clones, 84% of them singletons. Source: CD4+ or CD8+ T cells sorted from blood, taken in a trial of the OX40 agonist ivuxolimab. The receptors originated from an adult with an advanced solid tumor such as melanoma, head and neck, liver or kidney cancer.

The chain is built from TRBV11-2 and TRBJ1-5, with D unresolved. The CDR3 is 12 amino acids. CDR1 and CDR2 (germline): SGHAT, FQNNGV. Trimming took 1 base from V and 7 from J, leaving 5 bases between them. In nucleotides, the CDR3 is TGTGCCAGCAGCTTAGCCGGGCAGCCCCAGCATTTT. It translates to CASSLAGQPQHF.

This rearrangement joins TRBV7-8 to TRBJ1-2; D ambiguous. Germline CDR1 is SGHVS and CDR2 is FQNEAQ. CDR3 length equals 12 residues. V gave up 5 bases and J gave up 8 bases, with 12 bases separating them. CDR3 sequence reads: CASSQEGWGYTF. In DNA, the CDR3 is TGTGCCAGCAGCCAGGAGGGTTGGGGCTACACCTTC.

The V call is TRBV4-3, the J call TRBJ1-1; maybe TRBD1 (6 bases). Trimming left V 3 bases short and J 1 base short, with 12 bases between. The CDR3 runs to 15 residues. Germline V gene sequence: CDR1 LGHNA, CDR2 YSLEER. The CDR3 sequence: CASSHSRGANTEAFF. The CDR3 DNA sequence: TGCGCCAGCAGCCATAGTAGGGGGGCGAACACTGAAGCTTTCTTT.

The J gene is TRBJ1-6, the V gene TRBV5-1; no definite D call. The CDR3 covers 17 residues. The germline V gene encodes CDR1 SGHRS and CDR2 YFSETQ. The V gene lost 0 bases and the J gene lost 5 bases, with 15 bases spanning the gap. CDR3 sequence reads: CASSLALEYIDNSPLHF. The CDR3 DNA follows: TGCGCCAGCAGCTTGGCCTTGGAATATATCGATAATTCACCCCTCCACTTT.

The rearrangement uses TRBV6-1 and TRBJ1-5; the match to TRBD1 covers 7 bases. Germline CDR1 is MNHNS and CDR2 is SASEGT. This CDR3 is built from 14 residues. After removal of 6 bases from V and 1 base from J, the junction contained 3 bases not matched to a gene. The CDR3 DNA reads as TGTGCCAGCAGGACAGGGATGAGCAATCAGCCCCAGCATTTT. Translating it yields CASRTGMSNQPQHF.

The chain has TRBV9 and TRBJ1-6, with a possible D match to TRBD1 (6 bases). V was shortened by 0 bases and J by 5 bases, with 15 bases between the two germline ends. CDR1 SGDLS and CDR2 YYNGEE come from the germline V gene. The CDR3 contains 17 residues. In DNA, the CDR3 is TGTGCCAGCAGCGTAGCCCCAGACAGGACCAATAATTCACCCCTCCACTTT. Translation: CASSVAPDRTNNSPLHF.

The chain links TRBV19 to TRBJ2-5; D unclear. The CDR3 consists of 15 residues. V gave up 5 bases and J gave up 5 bases, with 18 bases separating them. Germline V lookup: CDR1 LNHDA, CDR2 SQIVND (reference sequence). CDR3 bases: TGTGCCAGTAGTTTAGGCAGAGGCGTTTGGGAGACCCAGTACTTC. Translation: CASSLGRGVWETQYF.

This rearrangement joins TRBV19 to TRBJ1-1, with D tentatively TRBD1 (5 bases). Germline CDR1 reads LNHDA; CDR2 reads SQIVND (reference sequence). This CDR3 spans 14 amino acids. Trimming took off 3 bases at V and 4 bases at J, with 12 bases between the two ends. The CDR3, as DNA: TGTGCCAGTAGTATGACCGGGGGGGGCACTGAAGCTTTCTTT. It translates to CASSMTGGGTEAFF.

As concerns this clone: The sample carries other DNA sequences with the same CDR3. The chain joins TRBV29-1 to TRBJ1-5; D might be TRBD1 (5 bases). The V gene's germline CDR1 is SQVTM and CDR2 ANQGSEA. The CDR3 has 14 amino acids. Trimming left V 5 bases short and J 0 bases short, with 11 bases between. Written as DNA, the CDR3 is TGCAGCGTTCGGGACGGAGATAGCAATCAGCCCCAGCATTTT. It codes for CSVRDGDSNQPQHF.

This chain uses TRBV27 with TRBJ2-1, with D possibly matching TRBD1 (6 bases). Germline V lookup: CDR1 MNHEY, CDR2 SMNVEV (reference sequence). CDR3 length: 16 residues. V gave up 4 bases and J gave up 7 bases, with 20 bases separating them. CDR3: CASSSPYRESHNEQFF. The CDR3 DNA sequence: TGTGCCAGCAGTTCACCGTACAGGGAAAGTCATAATGAGCAGTTCTTC.

The gene calls are TRBV7-3 and TRBJ2-6; weak D call: TRBD2 (5 bases). This CDR3 region has 17 residues. Per germline, CDR1 SGHTA and CDR2 FQGTGA. V lost 0 bases, J lost 4 bases, and 13 bases lay in between. The CDR3 DNA reads as TGTGCCAGCAGCTTAACGACGGGAAGGAGGGGGGCCAACGTCCTGACTTTC. Translating gives CASSLTTGRRGANVLTF. Full variable domain (rest looked up from reference TRBV7-3 and TRBJ2-6): GAGVSQTPSNKVTEKGKYVELRCDPISGHTALYWYRQSLGQGPEFLIYFQGTGAADDSGLPNDRFFAVRPEGSVSTLKIQRTERGDSAVYLCASSLTTGRRGANVLTFGAGSRLTVL.

This clone was counted a single time. This chain links TRBV14 with TRBJ2-3; D uncertain. V was cut by 4 bases and J by 6 bases, with 8 bases left in between. This CDR3 has 12 amino acids. Per germline, CDR1 SGHDN and CDR2 FVKESK. In DNA form, the CDR3 reads TGTGCCAGCAGCCCGGATGAGGATACGCAGTATTTT. This codes for CASSPDEDTQYF.

The rearrangement links TRBV14 to TRBJ2-2; the D gene is possibly TRBD2 (7 bases). Between the trimmed V and J ends, which lost 4 bases and 6 bases, there was a span of 12 bases. The CDR3 consists of 14 residues. Germline assignment: CDR1 SGHDN and CDR2 FVKESK. The CDR3 loop is CASSRQGRAGELFF. CDR3 DNA: TGTGCCAGCAGCCGCCAGGGGAGGGCCGGGGAGCTGTTTTTT.

The V gene is TRBV7-9, the J gene TRBJ1-1; tentatively, D is TRBD1 (6 bases). Germline CDR1 and CDR2: SEHNR and FQNEAQ (reference sequence). Trimming left V 3 bases short and J 2 bases short, with 7 bases between. The CDR3 has 13 amino acids. The CDR3 is CASSLDRNTEAFF. The CDR3 nucleotides read TGTGCCAGCAGCTTGGACAGAAACACTGAAGCTTTCTTT.

The J gene is TRBJ2-7, the V gene TRBV6-5, with TRBD2 matching over 12 bases. The CDR3 loop spans 14 amino acids. V lost 5 bases and J lost 4; bases outside the gene matches: 3. Looked up from germline, CDR1 is MNHEY and CDR2 is SVGAGI. CDR3 loop: CASSRTSGEYEQYF. CDR3 DNA sequence: TGTGCCAGCAGTAGGACTAGCGGGGAATACGAGCAGTACTTC.

In its sample, this clone was seen once. The V call is TRBV5-7, the J call TRBJ1-5; 7 bases line up with TRBD1. TRBV5-7 is placed among ORFs of uncertain function. The CDR3 consists of 18 residues. V lost 5 bases to trimming and J lost 0 bases; unmatched junction nucleotides: 14. The CDR3 sequence is CASSSYSGTAYSNQPQHF. DNA of the CDR3: TGTGCCAGCAGTTCGTACTCCGGGACAGCTTATAGCAATCAGCCCCAGCATTTT.

The J gene is TRBJ1-4, the V gene TRBV6-6; 8 bases map to TRBD1. The CDR3 contains 14 residues. The germline gives CDR1 MNHNY, CDR2 SVGAGI (reference sequence). The V gene end was trimmed by 4 bases and the J gene end by 8 bases; junction bases not matched to a gene: 6. CDR3 coding DNA: TGTGCCAGCAGTTCACAGGGGGTTGGGGAAAAACTGTTTTTT. Its protein is CASSSQGVGEKLFF.